This T cell receptor beta chain is from a study of blood T cell repertoires in COVID-19. Across the whole study: PBMCs, B-cell-depleted T cells, or T cells were the source of the cDNA or gDNA that made up the material.

Sequencing was performed with immunoSEQ multiplex PCR; in TCRdb, only in-frame clones are kept and a portion is missing. The table has roughly 240,000 clones, 82% seen once. Germline lookup yields CDR1 SNHLY and CDR2 FYNNEI. Trimming pared 6 bases from V and 1 base from J, leaving 12 bases between. This CDR3 has 14 residues. Input material: peripheral blood. The clonotype originates from a woman aged 70 to 79 with acute or convalescent COVID-19. The rearrangement links TRBV2 to TRBJ2-5; D is perhaps TRBD2 (6 bases). The CDR3 DNA sequence: TGTGCCAGCAGGGGAGGAAGCGGCCAAGAGACCCAGTACTTC. It encodes CASRGGSGQETQYF.